Here is one T cell receptor beta chain with its context. This record comes from a study of blood T cell repertoires in COVID-19. Study context: Spain, Italy and the United States supplied samples that represented acute and convalescent COVID-19. PBMCs, B-cell-depleted T cells, or T cells provided the cDNA or gDNA that made up the material.

Authors' analysis steps: Quantification of nucleated cells was approximated via reference gene primer amplification. Data came from immunoSEQ multiplex PCR; TCRdb stores just in-frame clones and leaves some out. V, J and clone size derive from that table, while D and trimming were established from the DNA sequence. The sample includes fewer than 65,000 clones, around 80% of them seen just once. Trimming removed 5 bases at V and 7 bases at J, with 15 bases between. CDR1 and CDR2 (germline): SGHTA, FQGTGA. The CDR3 totals 14 residues. Patients in Seattle were enrolled during active infection, then followed longitudinally.

This clonotype originated in a man younger than 45 with COVID-19, enrolled during active disease. J is TRBJ1-5 and V is TRBV7-3; a weak D match, TRBD1 (5 bases). Sequenced: peripheral blood. The CDR3, as DNA: TGTGCCAGCAGCCACGACCCGGGGGGGCAGCCCCAGCATTTT. This gives the protein CASSHDPGGQPQHF. Together with reference TRBV7-3 and TRBJ1-5, the CDR3 gives the full variable domain: GAGVSQTPSNKVTEKGKYVELRCDPISGHTALYWYRQSLGQGPEFLIYFQGTGAADDSGLPNDRFFAVRPEGSVSTLKIQRTERGDSAVYLCASSHDPGGQPQHFGDGTRLSIL.